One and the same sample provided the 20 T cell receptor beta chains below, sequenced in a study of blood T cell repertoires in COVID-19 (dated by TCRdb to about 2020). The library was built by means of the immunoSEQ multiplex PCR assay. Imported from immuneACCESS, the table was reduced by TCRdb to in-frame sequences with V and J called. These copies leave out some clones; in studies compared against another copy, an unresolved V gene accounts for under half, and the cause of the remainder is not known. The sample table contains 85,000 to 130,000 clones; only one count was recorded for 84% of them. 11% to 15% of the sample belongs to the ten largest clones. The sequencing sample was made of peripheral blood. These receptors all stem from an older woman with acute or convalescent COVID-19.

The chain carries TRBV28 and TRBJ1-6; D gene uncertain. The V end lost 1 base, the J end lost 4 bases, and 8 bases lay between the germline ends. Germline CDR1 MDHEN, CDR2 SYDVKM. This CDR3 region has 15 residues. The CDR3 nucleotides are TGTGCCAGCAGTTTATCGGTAGCTTATAATTCACCCCTCCACTTT. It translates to CASSLSVAYNSPLHF. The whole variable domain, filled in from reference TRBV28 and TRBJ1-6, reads DVKVTQSSRYLVKRTGEKVFLECVQDMDHENMFWYRQDPGLGLRLIYFSYDVKMKEKGDIPEGYSVSREKKERFSLILESASTNQTSMYLCASSLSVAYNSPLHFGNGTRLTVT.

CDR3 amino acids: CASSPGEGSTDTQYF. CDR3 coding DNA: TGTGCCAGCAGCCCGGGGGAGGGTTCCACAGATACGCAGTATTTT. The chain links TRBV4-2 to TRBJ2-3; 7 bases line up with TRBD2. CDR1 and CDR2 (germline): LGHNA, YNFKEQ. The CDR3 runs to 15 residues. With V trimmed by 4 bases and J by 2 bases, 6 bases remained unmatched.

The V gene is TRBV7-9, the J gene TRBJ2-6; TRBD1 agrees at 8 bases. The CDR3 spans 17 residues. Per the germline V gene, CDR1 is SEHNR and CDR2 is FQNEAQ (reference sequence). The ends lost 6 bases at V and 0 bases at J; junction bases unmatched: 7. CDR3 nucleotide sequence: TGTGCCAGCAGAGGCACCGGGACAGGCTCTGGGGCCAACGTCCTGACTTTC. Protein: CASRGTGTGSGANVLTF.

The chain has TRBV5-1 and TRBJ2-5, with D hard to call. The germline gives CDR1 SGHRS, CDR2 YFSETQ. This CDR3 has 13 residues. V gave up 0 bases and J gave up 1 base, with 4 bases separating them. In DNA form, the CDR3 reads TGCGCCAGCAGCTTGGGGCTCCAAGAGACCCAGTACTTC. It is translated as CASSLGLQETQYF.

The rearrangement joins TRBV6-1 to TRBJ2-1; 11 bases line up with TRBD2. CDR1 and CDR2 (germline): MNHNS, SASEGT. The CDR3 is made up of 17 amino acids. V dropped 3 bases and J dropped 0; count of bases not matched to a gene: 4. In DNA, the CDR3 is TGTGCCAGCAGTGAGGGACTAGCGGACTACTCCTACAATGAGCAGTTCTTC. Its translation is CASSEGLADYSYNEQFF.

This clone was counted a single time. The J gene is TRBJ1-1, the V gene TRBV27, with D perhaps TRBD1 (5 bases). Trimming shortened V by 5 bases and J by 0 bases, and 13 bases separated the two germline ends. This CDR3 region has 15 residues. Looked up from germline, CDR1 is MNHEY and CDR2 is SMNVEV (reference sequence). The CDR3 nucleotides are TGTGCCAGCAGTCCGCAGGGCAGAATGAACACTGAAGCTTTCTTT. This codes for CASSPQGRMNTEAFF.

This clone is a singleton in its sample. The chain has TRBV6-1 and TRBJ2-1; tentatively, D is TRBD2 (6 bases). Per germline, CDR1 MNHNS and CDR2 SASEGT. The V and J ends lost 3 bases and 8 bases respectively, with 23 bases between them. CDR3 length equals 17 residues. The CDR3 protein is CASSDPQRAGARDEQFF. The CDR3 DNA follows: TGTGCCAGCAGTGACCCTCAGAGAGCGGGTGCTCGGGATGAGCAGTTCTTC.

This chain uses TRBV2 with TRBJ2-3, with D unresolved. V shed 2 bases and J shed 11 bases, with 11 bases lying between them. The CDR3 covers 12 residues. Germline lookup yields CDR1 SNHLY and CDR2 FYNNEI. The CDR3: CASSEFPGEQYF. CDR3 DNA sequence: TGTGCCAGCAGTGAATTTCCGGGTGAGCAGTATTTT.

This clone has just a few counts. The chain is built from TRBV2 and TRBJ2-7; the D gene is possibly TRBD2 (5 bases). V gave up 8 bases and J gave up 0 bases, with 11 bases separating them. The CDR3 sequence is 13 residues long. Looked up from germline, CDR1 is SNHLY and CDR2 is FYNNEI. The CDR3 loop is CASRGTVSYEQYF. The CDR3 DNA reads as TGTGCCAGCCGGGGAACGGTCTCCTACGAGCAGTACTTC.

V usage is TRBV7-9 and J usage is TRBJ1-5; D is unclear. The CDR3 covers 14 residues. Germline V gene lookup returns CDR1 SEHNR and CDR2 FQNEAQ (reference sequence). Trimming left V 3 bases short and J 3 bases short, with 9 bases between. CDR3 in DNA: TGTGCCAGCAGCTTCGATGGCAACAATCAGCCCCAGCATTTT. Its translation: CASSFDGNNQPQHF.

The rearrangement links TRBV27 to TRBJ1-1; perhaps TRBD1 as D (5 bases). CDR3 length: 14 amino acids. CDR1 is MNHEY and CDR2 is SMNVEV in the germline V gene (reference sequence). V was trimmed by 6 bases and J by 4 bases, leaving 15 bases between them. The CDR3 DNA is TGTGCCAGCAGAAAATTGGGGGGTGGCACTGAAGCTTTCTTT. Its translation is CASRKLGGGTEAFF.

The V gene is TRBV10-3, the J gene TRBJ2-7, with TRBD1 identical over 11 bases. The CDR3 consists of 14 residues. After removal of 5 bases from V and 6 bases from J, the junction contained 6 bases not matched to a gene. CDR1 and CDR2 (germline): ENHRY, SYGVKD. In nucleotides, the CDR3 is TGTGCCATCAGTACATCGGGACAGGGGGGCGAGCAGTACTTC. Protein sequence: CAISTSGQGGEQYF.

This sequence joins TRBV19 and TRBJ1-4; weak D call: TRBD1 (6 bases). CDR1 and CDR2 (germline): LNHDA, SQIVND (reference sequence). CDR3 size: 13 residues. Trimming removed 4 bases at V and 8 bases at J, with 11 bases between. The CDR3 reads CASSKRTGEKLFF. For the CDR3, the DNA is TGTGCCAGTAGTAAAAGAACAGGGGAAAAACTGTTTTTT.

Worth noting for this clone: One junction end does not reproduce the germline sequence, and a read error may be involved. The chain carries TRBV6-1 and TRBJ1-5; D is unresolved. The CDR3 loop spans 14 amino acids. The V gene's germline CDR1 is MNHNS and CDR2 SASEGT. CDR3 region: CASCDSNSNQPQHF. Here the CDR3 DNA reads TGTGCCAGCTGTGATTCAAATAGCAATCAGCCCCAGCATTTT.

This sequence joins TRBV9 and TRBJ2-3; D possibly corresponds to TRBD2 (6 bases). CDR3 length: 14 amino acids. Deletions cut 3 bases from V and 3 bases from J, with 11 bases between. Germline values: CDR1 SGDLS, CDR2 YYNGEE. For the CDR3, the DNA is TGTGCCAGCAGCGGGGACGGGGGAACAGATACGCAGTATTTT. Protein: CASSGDGGTDTQYF. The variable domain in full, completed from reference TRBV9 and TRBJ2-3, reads DSGVTQTPKHLITATGQRVTLRCSPRSGDLSVYWYQQSLDQGLQFLIQYYNGEERAKGNILERFSAQQFPDLHSELNLSSLELGDSALYFCASSGDGGTDTQYFGPGTRLTVL.

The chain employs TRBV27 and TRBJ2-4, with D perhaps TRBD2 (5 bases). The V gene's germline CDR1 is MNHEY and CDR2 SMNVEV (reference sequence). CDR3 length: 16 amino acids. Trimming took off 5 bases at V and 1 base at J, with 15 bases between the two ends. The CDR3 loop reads CASSPSRSGAKNIQYF. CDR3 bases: TGTGCCAGCAGTCCATCAAGGTCGGGGGCCAAAAACATTCAGTACTTC.

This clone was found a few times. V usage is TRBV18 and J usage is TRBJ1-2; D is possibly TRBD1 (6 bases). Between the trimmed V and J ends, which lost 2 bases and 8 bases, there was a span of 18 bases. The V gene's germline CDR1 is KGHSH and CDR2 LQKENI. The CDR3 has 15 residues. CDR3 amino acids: CASSPVVQGGGGYTF. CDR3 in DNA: TGTGCCAGCTCACCAGTGGTACAGGGCGGAGGAGGCTACACCTTC.

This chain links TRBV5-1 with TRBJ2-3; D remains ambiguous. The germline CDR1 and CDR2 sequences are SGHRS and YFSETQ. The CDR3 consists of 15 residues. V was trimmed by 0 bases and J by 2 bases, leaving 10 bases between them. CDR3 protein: CASSLANGDTDTQYF. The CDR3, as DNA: TGCGCCAGCAGCTTGGCCAACGGAGACACAGATACGCAGTATTTT.

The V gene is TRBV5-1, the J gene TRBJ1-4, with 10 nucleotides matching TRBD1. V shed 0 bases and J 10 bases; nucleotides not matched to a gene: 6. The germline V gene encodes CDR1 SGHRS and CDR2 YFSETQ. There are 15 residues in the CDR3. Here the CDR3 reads CASSLGQGASAKLFF. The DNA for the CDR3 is TGCGCCAGCAGCTTGGGACAGGGGGCATCGGCAAAACTGTTTTTT.

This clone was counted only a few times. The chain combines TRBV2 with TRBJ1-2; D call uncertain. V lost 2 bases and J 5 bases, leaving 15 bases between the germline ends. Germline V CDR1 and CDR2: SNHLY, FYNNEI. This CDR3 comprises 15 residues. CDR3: CASSELGFIEYGYTF. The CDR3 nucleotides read TGTGCCAGCAGTGAACTCGGGTTCATCGAATATGGCTACACCTTC.